The clone carrying this T cell receptor (beta chain) turned up a few times. What it binds is unknown. As every portion of the isolated RNA was reverse transcribed, the sequencing read expressed TCRB transcripts. The protocol was immunoSEQ multiplex PCR, while the TCRdb copy is restricted to in-frame clones and leaves out a portion. The repertoire has around 360,000 clones, around an eighth of them found once; the top ten carry over 0.008%. The record originates from a study of beta chain features in type 1 diabetes. At the level of the study: Age, gender and cell yields were similar between patients and healthy donors. Whole-study results and caveats: There was a moderate but significant shortening of TCRB CDR3s in all four CD4+ subsets of Type 1 diabetes patients.

CDR3 length: 13 amino acids. Trimming left V 0 bases short and J 0 bases short, with 4 bases between. Germline V gene lookup returns CDR1 SGHNT and CDR2 YYREEE (reference sequence). The V gene is TRBV5-4, the J gene TRBJ2-7; no firm D call. The sample taken for sequencing was naive CD4+ T cells from blood. The sequence was collected from a woman younger than 35 with type 1 diabetes. For the CDR3, the DNA is TGTGCCAGCAGCTTGGAGAGCTCCTACGAGCAGTACTTC. Translated: CASSLESSYEQYF.